Listed below are T cell receptor beta chains from one sample, sequenced in a study of blood T cells in healthy people across ages. TCRdb re-derived calls from the 5' RACE reads in MiXCR, one entry per CDR3 protein. The table records some 1.6 million distinct CDR3 sequences, about 31% of them present only once. Sequencing was done on a sample of blood. The receptors shown here come from a young woman in good health. CDR3s include the opening cysteine and the closing phenylalanine or tryptophan. D genes are given only for firm matches. Clone size, where shown, is once, few, many, or a class for clones that have expanded.

d_call: TRBD1
v_call: TRBV30
j_call: TRBJ1-1
clone_size: .
cdr3_nt: TGTGCCTGGAGTACAGGGGGCTGGACTGAAGCTTTCTTT
cdr3_aa: CAWSTGGWTEAFF

d_call: .
v_call: TRBV9
j_call: TRBJ2-3
clone_size: .
cdr3_nt: TGTGCCAGCAGCGTAGATGGCACAGACACAGATACGCAGTATTTT
cdr3_aa: CASSVDGTDTDTQYF

d_call: TRBD1
v_call: TRBV28
j_call: TRBJ1-2
clone_size: few
cdr3_nt: TGTGCCAGCCGCCAACAGGGGGCCGCATATGGCTACACCTTC
cdr3_aa: CASRQQGAAYGYTF

d_call: .
v_call: TRBV11-2
j_call: TRBJ2-7
clone_size: .
cdr3_nt: TGTGCCAGCAGCTTGGCGCAGGGTATCCACGAGCAGTACTTC
cdr3_aa: CASSLAQGIHEQYF

d_call: .
v_call: TRBV3-1
j_call: TRBJ1-2
clone_size: .
cdr3_nt: TGTGCCAGCAACCAACGGGGGAAGGAGCCTGGCTACACCTTC
cdr3_aa: CASNQRGKEPGYTF

d_call: TRBD1
v_call: TRBV20-1
j_call: TRBJ2-7
clone_size: .
cdr3_nt: TGCAGTGCCCCGGGACAGAGAACCTACGAGCAGTACTTC
cdr3_aa: CSAPGQRTYEQYF

d_call: .
v_call: TRBV7-3
j_call: TRBJ1-2
clone_size: few
cdr3_nt: TGTGCCAGCAGCTTAGATGGGGGTCCGCGCTATGGCTACACCTTC
cdr3_aa: CASSLDGGPRYGYTF

d_call: .
v_call: TRBV5-4
j_call: TRBJ1-1
clone_size: .
cdr3_nt: TGTGCCAGCAGCTTGGACGGGGGAAGATCCACTGAAGCTTTCTTT
cdr3_aa: CASSLDGGRSTEAFF

d_call: TRBD2
v_call: TRBV5-5
j_call: TRBJ2-1
clone_size: few
cdr3_nt: TGTGCCAGCAGCTTGGCTGGTGCGGGGGGAGGGCAGTTCTTC
cdr3_aa: CASSLAGAGGGQFF

d_call: .
v_call: TRBV5-5
j_call: TRBJ1-1
clone_size: .
cdr3_nt: TGTGCCAGCAGGGACCAGGGTTACACTGAAGCTTTCTTT
cdr3_aa: CASRDQGYTEAFF

d_call: TRBD2
v_call: TRBV10-3
j_call: TRBJ2-1
clone_size: few
cdr3_nt: TGTGCCGCGAGGGCGGGAGGTTACAATGAGCAGTTCTTC
cdr3_aa: CAARAGGYNEQFF

d_call: .
v_call: TRBV18
j_call: TRBJ1-2
clone_size: once
cdr3_nt: TGTGCCAGCTCACCACCGGTCGATAGAAGGTCCCATGGCTACACCTTC
cdr3_aa: CASSPPVDRRSHGYTF

d_call: .
v_call: TRBV20-1
j_call: TRBJ1-3
clone_size: .
cdr3_nt: TGCAGTGGGGCGGGGGAAATCTCTGGAAACACCATATATTTT
cdr3_aa: CSGAGEISGNTIYF

d_call: .
v_call: TRBV4-1
j_call: TRBJ1-2
clone_size: .
cdr3_nt: TGCGCCAGCAGCCAAGATTGGGGGACGGGTGGCTACACCTTC
cdr3_aa: CASSQDWGTGGYTF

d_call: TRBD1
v_call: TRBV9
j_call: TRBJ2-2
clone_size: .
cdr3_nt: TGTGCCAGCAGCGCGGACAGGGCCACCGGGGAGCTGTTTTTT
cdr3_aa: CASSADRATGELFF

d_call: .
v_call: TRBV19
j_call: TRBJ1-6
clone_size: .
cdr3_nt: TGTGCCAGTAGTATGGCGGGGGCCAGAAATTCACCCCTCCACTTT
cdr3_aa: CASSMAGARNSPLHF

d_call: .
v_call: TRBV4-1
j_call: TRBJ1-2
clone_size: .
cdr3_nt: TGCGCCAGCAGCCAAGTCAGGGGCTATGGCTACACCTTC
cdr3_aa: CASSQVRGYGYTF

d_call: .
v_call: TRBV6-2/TRBV6-3
j_call: TRBJ2-7
clone_size: .
cdr3_nt: TGTGCCAGCAGTTACTTTAGCCCTGGCTCCTACGAGCAGTACTTC
cdr3_aa: CASSYFSPGSYEQYF

d_call: TRBD1
v_call: TRBV27
j_call: TRBJ2-7
clone_size: few
cdr3_nt: TGTGCCAGCAGACCAGCCGGGACAGGGGCTAACGAGCAGTACTTC
cdr3_aa: CASRPAGTGANEQYF

d_call: TRBD2
v_call: TRBV6-2/TRBV6-3
j_call: TRBJ2-3
clone_size: .
cdr3_nt: TGTGCCAGCACGGCTCTAGCGGGGGGCATGTGGGGGCAGTATTTT
cdr3_aa: CASTALAGGMWGQYF

d_call: .
v_call: TRBV12-3/TRBV12-4
j_call: TRBJ2-1
clone_size: .
cdr3_nt: TGTGCCAGCAGTCCTCTGGCGAGGGGGGGTCTCAATGAGCAGTTCTTC
cdr3_aa: CASSPLARGGLNEQFF

d_call: .
v_call: TRBV20-1
j_call: TRBJ2-7
clone_size: few
cdr3_nt: TGCAGTGCTAGTACTACTGGTGGGCTCCTGAACTACGAGCAGTACTTC
cdr3_aa: CSASTTGGLLNYEQYF

d_call: .
v_call: TRBV28
j_call: TRBJ2-7
clone_size: .
cdr3_nt: TGTGCCAGCAGTGGGAATCACTACGAGCAGTACTTC
cdr3_aa: CASSGNHYEQYF

d_call: TRBD1
v_call: TRBV6-1
j_call: TRBJ2-2
clone_size: .
cdr3_nt: TGTGCCAGCAGAAGAGACAGGGGCGCCACCGGGGAGCTGTTTTTT
cdr3_aa: CASRRDRGATGELFF

d_call: TRBD1
v_call: TRBV20-1
j_call: TRBJ2-2
clone_size: .
cdr3_nt: TGCAGTGCTAGAGATGTGCGACAGGGGAGGACCGGGGAGCTGTTTTTT
cdr3_aa: CSARDVRQGRTGELFF

d_call: .
v_call: TRBV7-2
j_call: TRBJ1-1
clone_size: few
cdr3_nt: TGTGCCAGCAGCTTAGGGCAGGGGAGAATGAACACTGAAGCTTTCTTT
cdr3_aa: CASSLGQGRMNTEAFF

d_call: TRBD2
v_call: TRBV4-2
j_call: TRBJ2-3
clone_size: .
cdr3_nt: TGTGCCAGCAGCCCTCAGGGACTAGCGGGAGTCAGCACAGATACGCAGTATTTT
cdr3_aa: CASSPQGLAGVSTDTQYF

d_call: TRBD2
v_call: TRBV20-1
j_call: TRBJ2-5
clone_size: few
cdr3_nt: TGCAGTGCTAGATTCATAGCGGGGGCGCAAGAGACCCAGTACTTC
cdr3_aa: CSARFIAGAQETQYF

d_call: TRBD1
v_call: TRBV11-2
j_call: TRBJ2-5
clone_size: few
cdr3_nt: TGTGCCAGCAGCTCCTTCGGGACAGACCAAGAGACCCAGTACTTC
cdr3_aa: CASSSFGTDQETQYF

d_call: TRBD2
v_call: TRBV20-1
j_call: TRBJ2-7
clone_size: few
cdr3_nt: TGCAGTGCTATAGAGTCTAGCGGGGGCCCCTACGAGCAGTACTTC
cdr3_aa: CSAIESSGGPYEQYF

d_call: TRBD2
v_call: TRBV6-4
j_call: TRBJ2-1
clone_size: .
cdr3_nt: TGTGCCAGCAGTGACTCTAGCGGGGGAGCCTACAATGAGCAGTTCTTC
cdr3_aa: CASSDSSGGAYNEQFF

d_call: TRBD2
v_call: TRBV29-1
j_call: TRBJ2-3
clone_size: many
cdr3_nt: TGCAGCGTGCCCGGACTAGCGGGGGGACCCACAGATACGCAGTATTTT
cdr3_aa: CSVPGLAGGPTDTQYF

d_call: .
v_call: TRBV7-3
j_call: TRBJ1-6
clone_size: .
cdr3_nt: TGTGCCAGCGTCTGTTGGGGCGGTGATAATTCACCCCTCCACTTT
cdr3_aa: CASVCWGGDNSPLHF

d_call: .
v_call: TRBV29-1
j_call: TRBJ2-2
clone_size: .
cdr3_nt: TGCAGCGTTGTCGGAACCTACACCGGGGAGCTGTTTTTT
cdr3_aa: CSVVGTYTGELFF

d_call: .
v_call: TRBV7-2
j_call: TRBJ1-5
clone_size: .
cdr3_nt: TGTGCCAGCAGCCCGGACAGCCACGCTTATAGCAATCAGCCCCAGCATTTT
cdr3_aa: CASSPDSHAYSNQPQHF

d_call: .
v_call: TRBV27
j_call: TRBJ2-3
clone_size: .
cdr3_nt: TGTGCCAGCAGTTTTATCGGGTATCGCACAGATACGCAGTATTTT
cdr3_aa: CASSFIGYRTDTQYF

d_call: .
v_call: TRBV4-1
j_call: TRBJ2-3
clone_size: .
cdr3_nt: TGCGCCGGCAGCCAACCGCCTTGGGATACGCAGTATTTT
cdr3_aa: CAGSQPPWDTQYF

d_call: .
v_call: TRBV2
j_call: TRBJ2-1
clone_size: many
cdr3_nt: TGTGCCAGCAGTGGACTGGGGGACTACAATGAGCAGTTCTTC
cdr3_aa: CASSGLGDYNEQFF

d_call: .
v_call: TRBV3-1
j_call: TRBJ1-5
clone_size: .
cdr3_nt: TGTGCCAGCAGCCAGCGGCCCCAGGGGAGGAGCCGTCAGCCCCAGCATTTT
cdr3_aa: CASSQRPQGRSRQPQHF

d_call: .
v_call: TRBV5-5
j_call: TRBJ1-2
clone_size: .
cdr3_nt: TGTGCCAGCAGCTTGAGACCTTTTAGCGGCTACACCTTC
cdr3_aa: CASSLRPFSGYTF